The T cell receptor beta chain described here comes from a study of shared clonotypes between healthy human individuals. An even split of each subset's genomic DNA across several immunoSEQ plates was performed. Measured with immunoSEQ multiplex PCR; TCRdb has only the in-frame clones, and not every one. This sample has roughly 570,000 clones, with 95% to 98% found just once. General study results and limits: Having only a few donors restricted how much genetic and exposure-history diversity was captured. Depth of sequencing was expected to influence donor clonotype sharing. Only blood samples were collected, and tissue repertoires likely differ.

Germline values: CDR1 SQVTM, CDR2 ANQGSEA. This CDR3 spans 22 amino acids. The V and J ends lost 7 bases and 0 bases respectively, with 38 bases between them. The naive CD8 subset, CD45RO-negative cells positively selected for CCR7, excluded terminally differentiated effector memory CD45RA+ cells. Comments on this clone: No antigen is known for it.

The sequencing input was naive CD8+ T cells sorted from blood. V and J are TRBV29-1 and TRBJ2-3, with D maybe TRBD2 (6 bases). The source is a man aged 25-45 years in good health. The chain's CDR3 is CSANGGISIVRGRLPSTDTQYF. DNA for the CDR3: TGCAGCGCAAATGGGGGGATTTCGATCGTGCGAGGGAGACTTCCTAGCACAGATACGCAGTATTTT.